Presented here are 20 T cell receptor beta chains from one specimen sequenced in a study of blood T cell repertoires in COVID-19. Profiling relied on immunoSEQ multiplex PCR, and the TCRdb table lists in-frame clones only, not all of them. The sample yields roughly 350,000 clones, roughly 90% seen once. The material sequenced was peripheral blood. The receptors shown here come from a woman in her seventies with COVID-19, enrolled during active disease.

Only a few counts were recorded for this clone. For the CDR3, the DNA is TGTGCCAGCAGCTTAGGAGCGATGAACCCCCGTTCGGAGAGTACCCAGTACTTC. Amino acid sequence: CASSLGAMNPRSESTQYF. The chain links TRBV11-2 to TRBJ2-5; D is unresolved. The germline V gene has CDR1 SGHAT and CDR2 FQNNGV. This CDR3 comprises 18 residues. V lost 1 base and J lost 8, with 26 bases in between. Using reference TRBV11-2 and TRBJ2-5 for the parts outside the CDR3, the full variable domain is EAGVAQSPRYKIIEKRQSVAFWCNPISGHATLYWYQQILGQGPKLLIQFQNNGVVDDSQLPKDRFSAERLKGVDSTLKIQPAKLEDSAVYLCASSLGAMNPRSESTQYFGPGTRLLVL.

V and J are TRBV4-3 and TRBJ1-4; possible D gene TRBD1, 5 bases. Trimming took off 3 bases at V and 5 bases at J, with 16 bases between the two ends. Looked up from germline, CDR1 is LGHNA and CDR2 is YSLEER. The CDR3 extends over 16 amino acids. CDR3 region: CASSQGEDGRNEKLFF. The CDR3 DNA reads as TGCGCCAGCAGCCAGGGGGAGGACGGCAGAAATGAAAAACTGTTTTTT.

Comments on this clone: Other DNA sequences from this sample encode an identical CDR3 as well. The chain recombines TRBV28 with TRBJ2-7, with D tentatively TRBD1 (6 bases). CDR1 and CDR2 (germline): MDHEN, SYDVKM. The CDR3 spans 13 residues. Trimming left V 6 bases short and J 0 bases short, with 9 bases between. In DNA form, the CDR3 reads TGTGCCAGCAGCGGGGACACCTCCTACGAGCAGTACTTC. Translation: CASSGDTSYEQYF.

Here the CDR3 reads CASSERTSGGPQFF. Written as DNA, the CDR3 is TGTGCCAGCAGTGAACGGACTAGCGGGGGTCCGCAGTTCTTC. The rearrangement links TRBV2 to TRBJ2-1, with 13 bases that match TRBD2. The germline V gene encodes CDR1 SNHLY and CDR2 FYNNEI. V dropped 2 bases and J dropped 12; count of bases not matched to a gene: 4. There are 14 residues in the CDR3. The full variable domain, in which reference TRBV2 and TRBJ2-1 provide the parts outside the CDR3, is EPEVTQTPSHQVTQMGQEVILRCVPISNHLYFYWYRQILGQKVEFLVSFYNNEISEKSEIFDDQFSVERPDGSNFTLKIRSTKLEDSAMYFCASSERTSGGPQFFGPGTRLTVL.

The V and J genes are TRBV18 and TRBJ1-2; 11 nucleotides match TRBD1. The trim removed 1 base at V and 6 bases at J, leaving 1 base unmatched. CDR3 length equals 14 residues. The germline V gene has CDR1 KGHSH and CDR2 LQKENI. This CDR3 reads CASSPQGQGDGYTF. CDR3 nucleotide sequence: TGTGCCAGCTCACCACAGGGACAGGGGGATGGCTACACCTTC.

This chain connects TRBV7-2 to TRBJ1-2, with 8 bases identical to TRBD1. After removal of 6 bases from V and 2 bases from J, the junction contained 14 bases not matched to a gene. CDR3 size: 17 residues. CDR1 is SGHTA and CDR2 is FQGNSA in the germline V gene. CDR3 residues: CASRPGGPGGANYGYTF. The CDR3 nucleotides are TGTGCCAGCAGACCCGGCGGGCCAGGGGGCGCAAACTATGGCTACACCTTC.

J is TRBJ1-2 and V is TRBV6-5; 8 bases align to TRBD1. Trimming cost V 8 bases and J 2 bases; bases outside gene matches: 4. CDR1 is MNHEY and CDR2 is SVGAGI in the germline V gene. The CDR3 consists of 13 residues. Here the CDR3 reads CASGQGANYGYTF. CDR3 sequence (DNA): TGTGCCAGCGGGCAGGGGGCCAACTATGGCTACACCTTC.

This chain links TRBV18 with TRBJ1-1; 7 nucleotides align to TRBD1. V was clipped by 3 bases and J by 1 base; unmatched bases: 5. The germline V gene has CDR1 KGHSH and CDR2 LQKENI. This CDR3 has 15 residues. Written as DNA, the CDR3 is TGTGCCAGCTCACCCCCGACAGGGACGAACACTGAAGCTTTCTTT. Protein: CASSPPTGTNTEAFF.

CDR3 amino acids: CASSQGTGGAEGGELFF. The CDR3 region has the DNA TGCGCCAGCAGCCAAGGGACAGGGGGCGCTGAGGGTGGGGAGCTGTTTTTT. J is TRBJ2-2 and V is TRBV4-1; 11 nucleotides line up with TRBD1. From germline, CDR1 is MGHRA and CDR2 YSYEKL. Trimming at V came to 1 base and at J to 8 bases, leaving 9 bases not matched to a gene. The CDR3 is 17 amino acids.

This rearrangement joins TRBV5-1 to TRBJ1-6; no firm D call. Trimming shortened V by 0 bases and J by 7 bases, and 17 bases separated the two germline ends. From germline, CDR1 is SGHRS and CDR2 YFSETQ. The CDR3 loop spans 17 amino acids. The CDR3 DNA is TGCGCCAGCAGCTTGGCCCCGGCAGGAGGGTCAAATTCACCCCTCCACTTT. It codes for CASSLAPAGGSNSPLHF.

The V and J genes are TRBV2 and TRBJ1-5; D uncertain. The CDR3 extends over 14 amino acids. The V gene's germline CDR1 is SNHLY and CDR2 FYNNEI. Deletions cut 2 bases from V and 6 bases from J, with 11 bases between. The CDR3 nucleotides are TGTGCCAGCAGTGAAAGGGAGTTGTCTCAGCCCCAGCATTTT. Protein sequence: CASSERELSQPQHF.

The chain joins TRBV21-1 to TRBJ1-2; TRBD1 reflects the table's D call only, with no check against the DNA. TRBV21-1 is a listed pseudogene. The CDR3 loop spans 15 amino acids. In nucleotides, the CDR3 is TGTGCCAGCAGCAACCGACAGGGGAGAGTCTATGGCTACACCTTC. The encoded protein is CASSNRQGRVYGYTF.

The J gene is TRBJ1-2, the V gene TRBV30, with TRBD1 matching over 12 bases. J gave up 7 bases and V 2 bases, and 5 bases lay outside the gene matches. The CDR3 is 14 amino acids. Per germline, CDR1 GTSNPN and CDR2 SVGIG (reference sequence). The CDR3 coding sequence is TGTGCCTGGAGTCCGGGACAGGGGGCGCCTGGCTACACCTTC. Protein sequence: CAWSPGQGAPGYTF.

The chain employs TRBV2 and TRBJ1-2; no firm D call. There are 12 residues in the CDR3. Germline CDR1 reads SNHLY; CDR2 reads FYNNEI. Trimming left V 10 bases short and J 5 bases short, with 14 bases between. CDR3 nucleotide sequence: TGTGCCAACCTCATATCGGGGTATGGCTACACCTTC. Encoded protein: CANLISGYGYTF.

The chain recombines TRBV9 with TRBJ2-3; D perhaps matches TRBD2 (5 bases). CDR3 size: 15 residues. V was cut by 0 bases and J by 1 base, with 9 bases left in between. Germline-derived CDR1 and CDR2 are SGDLS and YYNGEE. The CDR3 DNA reads TGTGCCAGCAGCGTAGGAGACTACCGCACAGATACGCAGTATTTT. Its translation: CASSVGDYRTDTQYF. The whole variable domain, filled in from reference TRBV9 and TRBJ2-3, reads DSGVTQTPKHLITATGQRVTLRCSPRSGDLSVYWYQQSLDQGLQFLIQYYNGEERAKGNILERFSAQQFPDLHSELNLSSLELGDSALYFCASSVGDYRTDTQYFGPGTRLTVL.

In this sample, this clone turned up a few times. This rearrangement joins TRBV24-1 to TRBJ2-7; the match to TRBD2 covers 7 bases. CDR3 size: 14 residues. CDR1 KGHDR and CDR2 SFDVKD come from the germline V gene. J was trimmed by 5 bases and V by 3 bases; bases with no gene match: 6. DNA for the CDR3: TGTGCCACCAGTGATCCCCGACTAGCAGACGAGCAGTACTTC. This translates into CATSDPRLADEQYF.

This chain joins TRBV28 and TRBJ1-5; TRBD1 matches 8 bases. CDR3 length: 14 amino acids. The germline gives CDR1 MDHEN, CDR2 SYDVKM. Trimming removed 8 bases from V and 2 bases from J; junction bases left unmatched: 5. The CDR3 loop reads CASSPGGGNQPQHF. The CDR3 region has the DNA TGTGCCAGCTCCCCAGGGGGCGGCAATCAGCCCCAGCATTTT.

This chain uses TRBV24-1 with TRBJ2-5; 7 positions agree with TRBD2. This CDR3 is built from 13 residues. The germline V gene encodes CDR1 KGHDR and CDR2 SFDVKD. J lost 5 bases, V lost 9 bases, and 8 bases had no gene match. The CDR3 coding sequence is TGTGCCACCGGGGAGGGCAGGTCGGAGACCCAGTACTTC. Protein product: CATGEGRSETQYF.

The chain joins TRBV3-1 (or the pseudogene TRBV3-2) to TRBJ2-1; D ambiguous. V was shortened by 3 bases and J by 8 bases, with 8 bases between the two germline ends. The length of the CDR3 is 12 residues. CDR1 LGHDT and CDR2 YNNKEL come from the germline V gene (reference sequence). In nucleotides, the CDR3 is TGTGCCAGCAGCCATCTAGGAGATGAGCAGTTCTTC. As protein: CASSHLGDEQFF.

This clone was recorded only once. This chain uses TRBV3-1 (or the pseudogene TRBV3-2) with TRBJ1-1; D may be TRBD1 (6 bases). The CDR3 is 15 residues long. Per germline, CDR1 LGHDT and CDR2 YNNKEL (reference sequence). The ends were cut back, 6 bases at V and 5 bases at J, with 19 bases in the middle. The CDR3 reads CASRPLGALDTEAFF. CDR3 DNA: TGTGCCAGCAGACCCTTGGGGGCGCTCGATACTGAAGCTTTCTTT.